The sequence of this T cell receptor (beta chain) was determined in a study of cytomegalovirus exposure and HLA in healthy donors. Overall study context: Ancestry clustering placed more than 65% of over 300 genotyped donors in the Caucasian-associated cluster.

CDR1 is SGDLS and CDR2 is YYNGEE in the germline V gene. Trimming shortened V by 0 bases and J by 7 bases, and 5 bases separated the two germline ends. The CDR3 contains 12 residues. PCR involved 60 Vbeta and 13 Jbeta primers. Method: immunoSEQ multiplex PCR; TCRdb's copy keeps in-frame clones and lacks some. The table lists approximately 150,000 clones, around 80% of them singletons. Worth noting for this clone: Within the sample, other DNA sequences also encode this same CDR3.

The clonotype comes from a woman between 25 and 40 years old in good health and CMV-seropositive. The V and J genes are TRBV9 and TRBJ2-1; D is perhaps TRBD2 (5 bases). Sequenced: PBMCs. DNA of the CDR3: TGTGCCAGCAGCGTAGCGGGGAATGAGCAGTTCTTC. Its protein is CASSVAGNEQFF.